This entry lists 3 T cell receptor beta chains sequenced from one sample in a study of Graves' ophthalmopathy and Graves' hyperthyroidism. Amplified TCR beta CDR3 regions were obtained using RNA transcripts as template. After a first-round RT-PCR with HTBI primers, a second-round multiplex PCR was run. TCRdb re-called the multiplex PCR reads through MiXCR, storing one row per CDR3 protein. The sample has tens of thousands of distinct CDR3 sequences; roughly half are singletons. The sample consisted of peripheral blood. Receptor source: an adult man with Graves' ophthalmopathy.

The rearrangement links TRBV20-1 to TRBJ2-7; D is perhaps TRBD1 (5 bases). The CDR3 is 12 amino acids. The V gene lost 6 bases and the J gene lost 6 bases, with 15 bases spanning the gap. CDR1 is DFQATT, CDR2 SNEGSKA, per germline (reference sequence). The CDR3 DNA reads TGCAGTGCCCCTTCCAGGGTCGTCGAGCAGTACTTC. It translates to CSAPSRVVEQYF.

In the case of this clonotype: One end of the junction varies from germline; a read error may be responsible. CDR3 loop: CASSLMRFSGSTIYF. The CDR3 DNA is TGTGCCAGCAGTTTAATGCGGTTCTCTGGAAGCACCATATATTTT. The chain has TRBV28 and TRBJ1-3, with unresolved D. Germline values: CDR1 MDHEN, CDR2 SYDVKM. This CDR3 region has 15 residues.

This clonotype was seen ten or more times. The gene calls are TRBV10-3 and TRBJ2-1; 12 nucleotides agree with TRBD2. Germline lookup yields CDR1 ENHRY and CDR2 SYGVKD. The V gene end was trimmed by 0 bases and the J gene end by 7 bases; junction bases not matched to a gene: 4. The CDR3 runs 16 residues. The CDR3: CAISESRLAGVNEQFF. CDR3 nucleotides: TGTGCCATCAGTGAGTCGCGACTAGCGGGAGTGAATGAGCAGTTCTTC.